The following is a T cell receptor (beta chain) sequence with its context. Antigen: not known. The data were obtained in a study of TIL therapy for anti-PD-1-resistant metastatic lung cancer. Study-wide findings and caveats: The cohort had more treatment-naive, never-smoker and oncogene-addicted patients than typical.

This was the immunoSEQ v3 assay. Here immunoSEQ multiplex PCR was the method, and the copy in TCRdb shows in-frame clones only, minus some. The table includes about 50,000 clones, approximately 79% detected once. Time point reported: pre-treatment sample, taken before nivolumab and TIL therapy. From germline, CDR1 is LNHDA and CDR2 SQIVND (reference sequence). The CDR3 spans 14 residues. V lost 7 bases and J 5 bases, leaving 17 bases between the germline ends. The specimen was blood, collected at baseline. This TCR was recovered from a woman aged 30 to 85 with non-small cell lung cancer. The chain uses TRBV19 and TRBJ1-2, with D maybe TRBD1 (5 bases). The CDR3 DNA reads as TGTGCCAGTACCCCCACGGCGGGGGGTTATGGCTACACCTTC. Translated: CASTPTAGGYGYTF.